This TCR beta chain originates from a study of blood T cell repertoires in COVID-19. Study-level background: From T cells, B-cell-depleted T cells, or PBMCs came the material, which was cDNA or gDNA.

This clone has only one observation. Recovered status in Cohort 3 required two negative PCRs, clearance, or symptom resolution. In the original analysis: Using reference gene primer amplification, nucleated cell counts were estimated. TCRdb's table, derived via immunoSEQ multiplex PCR, lists solely in-frame clones and lacks some. The V and J calls and clone size were taken over from that table, and D and trimming were inferred from the DNA. The sample holds roughly 130,000 clones, roughly 80% seen once. CDR3 length: 15 amino acids. CDR1 MDHEN and CDR2 SYDVKM come from the germline V gene. V was pared by 4 bases and J by 7 bases, with 7 bases of the junction left unmatched.

This receptor was obtained from a man aged 50 or older who had recovered from COVID-19. The sequencing input was PBMCs or T cells enriched from blood (not recorded which). V is TRBV28 and J is TRBJ1-1; TRBD1 matches at 12 bases. The CDR3 protein is CASSSRGTGGGEAFF. The CDR3 DNA reads TGTGCCAGCAGTTCACGGGGGACAGGGGGCGGTGAAGCTTTCTTT.